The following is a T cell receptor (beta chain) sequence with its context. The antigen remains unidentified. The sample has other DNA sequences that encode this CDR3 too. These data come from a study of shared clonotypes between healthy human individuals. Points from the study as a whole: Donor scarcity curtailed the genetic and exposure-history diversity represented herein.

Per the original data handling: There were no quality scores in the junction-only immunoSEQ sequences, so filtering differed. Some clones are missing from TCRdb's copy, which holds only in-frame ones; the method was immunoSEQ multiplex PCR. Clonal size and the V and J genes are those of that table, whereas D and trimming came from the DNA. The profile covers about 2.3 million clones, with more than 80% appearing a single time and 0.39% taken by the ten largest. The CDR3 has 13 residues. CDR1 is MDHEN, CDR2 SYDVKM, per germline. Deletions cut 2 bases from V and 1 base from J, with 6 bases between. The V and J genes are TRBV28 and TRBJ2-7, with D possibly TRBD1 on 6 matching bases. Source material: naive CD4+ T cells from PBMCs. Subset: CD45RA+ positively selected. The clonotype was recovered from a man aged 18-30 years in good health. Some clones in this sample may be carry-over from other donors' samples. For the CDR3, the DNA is TGTGCCAGCAGTTTACAGGGGTCCTACGAGCAGTACTTC. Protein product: CASSLQGSYEQYF.